The T cell receptor beta chain under discussion was sequenced for a study of T-cell memory formation after mild COVID-19. This clonotype was seen a few times. Losses at the gene ends were 4 bases for V and 4 bases for J; bases not matched to a gene: 3. This CDR3 comprises 13 residues. The germline V gene has CDR1 SQVTM and CDR2 ANQGSEA. One entry per CDR3 protein, called by TCRdb with MiXCR from the 5' RACE reads. The sample consists of around 140,000 distinct CDR3 sequences, 15% to 20% of them appearing once. This TCR derives from an adult woman who had mild COVID-19 (a few samples of this study predate the infection). Cell type and time point are not known. The chain is built from TRBV29-1 and TRBJ1-5; 8 positions match TRBD1. The sample was PBMCs or a T cell subset sorted from them (not recorded which). CDR3 region: CSVGGTGNQPQHF. For the CDR3, the DNA is TGCAGCGTTGGGGGGACAGGAAATCAGCCCCAGCATTTT.